The 30 T cell receptor beta chains below all came from one sample that was sequenced in a study of OX40 agonist ivuxolimab in advanced cancers. The method was immunoSEQ multiplex PCR; TCRdb's version includes in-frame clones alone and lacks a portion of them. The table includes about 83,000 clones, more than 80% detected once. Source: CD4+ or CD8+ T cells sorted from blood, taken in a trial of the OX40 agonist ivuxolimab. These receptors were obtained from an adult with an advanced solid tumor such as melanoma, head and neck, liver or kidney cancer.

This chain joins TRBV30 and TRBJ1-5, with D tentatively TRBD1 (6 bases). Trimming left V 4 bases short and J 4 bases short, with 11 bases between. Germline assignment: CDR1 GTSNPN and CDR2 SVGIG (reference sequence). The CDR3 runs 13 residues. The CDR3 sequence: CAWNLGGNQPQHF. The CDR3 region has the DNA TGTGCCTGGAATTTAGGGGGAAATCAGCCCCAGCATTTT.

The chain links TRBV9 to TRBJ1-2, with a tentative D call TRBD1 (5 bases). The germline V gene encodes CDR1 SGDLS and CDR2 YYNGEE. There are 14 residues in the CDR3. The germline V and J ends were trimmed by 4 bases and 2 bases, with 12 bases remaining between them. The CDR3 nucleotides are TGTGCCAGCAGCTCCGGGACCGAAAACTATGGCTACACCTTC. It encodes CASSSGTENYGYTF.

The V call is TRBV21-1, the J call TRBJ1-4; TRBD1 was called by the table and not checked on the DNA. TRBV21-1 is a documented pseudogene. The CDR3 covers 13 residues. The CDR3 protein is CASSTGANEKLFF. DNA for the CDR3: TGTGCCAGCAGCACAGGGGCAAATGAAAAACTGTTTTTT.

This clone occurred a few times. The CDR3 region has the DNA TGTGCCAGCAGCCAAGGAATCGGATACAATGAGCAGTTCTTC. Translation: CASSQGIGYNEQFF. The rearrangement joins TRBV14 to TRBJ2-1, with D uncertain. V lost 1 base and J lost 4, with 8 bases in between. Germline CDR1 reads SGHDN; CDR2 reads FVKESK. The CDR3 totals 14 residues.

V is TRBV11-3 and J is TRBJ2-1, with a possible D match to TRBD2 (6 bases). This CDR3 contains 14 residues. Trimming left V 5 bases short and J 7 bases short, with 15 bases between. Germline lookup yields CDR1 SGHNT and CDR2 YENEEA. The CDR3 DNA sequence: TGTGCCAGCAGCGACGGGACTGTACAAAATGAGCAGTTCTTC. As protein: CASSDGTVQNEQFF. The full variable domain, completed using reference TRBV11-3 and TRBJ2-1, is EAGVVQSPRYKIIEKKQPVAFWCNPISGHNTLYWYLQNLGQGPELLIRYENEEAVDDSQLPKDRFSAERLKGVDSTLKIQPAELGDSAVYLCASSDGTVQNEQFFGPGTRLTVL.

This chain uses TRBV7-9 with TRBJ2-1; D remains ambiguous. Germline V gene lookup returns CDR1 SEHNR and CDR2 FQNEAQ (reference sequence). The CDR3 runs to 12 residues. Trimming took 5 bases from V and 8 from J, leaving 10 bases between them. CDR3 bases: TGTGCCAGCAGCCCCGTTGGTTATGAGCAGTTCTTC. Amino acids: CASSPVGYEQFF.

The V gene is TRBV5-1, the J gene TRBJ2-1; TRBD2 aligns across 14 bases. The germline V gene has CDR1 SGHRS and CDR2 YFSETQ. The V segment lost 4 bases and the J segment 3 bases; nucleotides outside the gene matches: 9. This CDR3 contains 18 residues. The CDR3 reads CASSPGTSGGRNYNEQFF. The DNA for the CDR3 is TGCGCCAGCAGCCCTGGGACTAGCGGGGGCCGTAACTACAATGAGCAGTTCTTC.

The genes are TRBV2 and TRBJ1-2; D is unresolved. This CDR3 is built from 14 residues. Germline CDR1 SNHLY, CDR2 FYNNEI. The CDR3 region has the DNA TGTGTGCTAAGAATATTTTTCGCTAACTATGGCTACACCTTC. It codes for CVLRIFFANYGYTF. The whole variable domain, remainder taken from reference TRBV2 and TRBJ1-2, is EPEVTQTPSHQVTQMGQEVILRCVPISNHLYFYWYRQILGQKVEFLVSFYNNEISEKSEIFDDQFSVERPDGSNFTLKIRSTKLEDSAMYFCVLRIFFANYGYTFGSGTRLTVV.

Concerning this clone: The sample holds other DNA sequences that translate to the same CDR3. The chain couples TRBV19 to TRBJ1-1, with D unresolved. V dropped 0 bases and J dropped 5 bases, with 7 bases sitting between them. Germline values: CDR1 LNHDA, CDR2 SQIVND (reference sequence). The CDR3 contains 13 residues. In DNA, the CDR3 is TGTGCCAGTAGTATAGATAGAGGAACTGAAGCTTTCTTT. Amino acids: CASSIDRGTEAFF.

V usage is TRBV19 and J usage is TRBJ2-2; 8 bases fit TRBD1. The germline gives CDR1 LNHDA, CDR2 SQIVND (reference sequence). Germline trimming cut 1 base from V and 5 bases from J; bases unmatched to any gene: 3. The length of the CDR3 is 15 residues. CDR3: CASSIGTGITGELFF. DNA for the CDR3: TGTGCCAGTAGTATAGGGACAGGGATAACCGGGGAGCTGTTTTTT.

This CDR3 is CASSPIVGATNEQFF. CDR3 DNA: TGTGCCAGCAGCCCTATAGTGGGGGCTACCAATGAGCAGTTCTTC. The V call is TRBV9, the J call TRBJ2-1, with D perhaps TRBD1 (6 bases). The CDR3 runs 15 residues. V lost 4 bases to trimming and J lost 6 bases, with 17 bases between them. The germline V gene encodes CDR1 SGDLS and CDR2 YYNGEE. The full variable domain, its missing parts supplied by reference TRBV9 and TRBJ2-1, is DSGVTQTPKHLITATGQRVTLRCSPRSGDLSVYWYQQSLDQGLQFLIQYYNGEERAKGNILERFSAQQFPDLHSELNLSSLELGDSALYFCASSPIVGATNEQFFGPGTRLTVL.

The chain recombines TRBV28 with TRBJ2-3; D call uncertain. V lost 5 bases, J lost 6 bases, and 9 bases lay in between. This CDR3 contains 12 residues. Germline CDR1 and CDR2: MDHEN and SYDVKM. CDR3 DNA: TGTGCCAGCAGTGGCGCCCTGGATACGCAGTATTTT. Residues: CASSGALDTQYF.

The genes are TRBV7-9 and TRBJ2-3; D may correspond to TRBD1 or TRBD2 (6 bases each). The CDR3 consists of 13 residues. The ends were cut back, 5 bases at V and 9 bases at J, with 15 bases in the middle. The germline V gene encodes CDR1 SEHNR and CDR2 FQNEAQ (reference sequence). The DNA of the CDR3 is TGTGCCAGCAGCCCCAAAGGGGGGTCGACGCAGTATTTT. Its translation is CASSPKGGSTQYF.

V is TRBV6-1 and J is TRBJ1-5, with 9 bases matching TRBD1. J was trimmed by 0 bases and V by 4 bases; bases with no gene match: 10. The germline V gene encodes CDR1 MNHNS and CDR2 SASEGT. The CDR3 consists of 18 residues. CDR3 DNA sequence: TGTGCCAGCAGTGGACCTGGGACAGGGAAAGCTAGCAATCAGCCCCAGCATTTT. Translated: CASSGPGTGKASNQPQHF.

This chain's CDR3 is CASGATAYEQYV. Written as DNA, the CDR3 is TGTGCCAGCGGGGCTACAGCCTACGAGCAGTACGTC. The rearrangement joins TRBV6-6 to TRBJ2-7; maybe TRBD1 (5 bases). Per the germline V gene, CDR1 is MNHNY and CDR2 is SVGAGI (reference sequence). The V gene lost 8 bases and the J gene lost 2 bases, with 10 bases spanning the gap. This CDR3 region has 12 residues.

Remarks on this clone: In the same sample, other DNA sequences code for this CDR3. The chain is built from TRBV9 and TRBJ1-5; D is ambiguous. The CDR3 spans 15 residues. CDR1 SGDLS and CDR2 YYNGEE come from the germline V gene. V gave up 0 bases and J gave up 0 bases, with 7 bases separating them. CDR3 in DNA: TGTGCCAGCAGCGTAGAGGGCTATAGCAATCAGCCCCAGCATTTT. Its translation: CASSVEGYSNQPQHF.

The chain employs TRBV29-1 and TRBJ1-2; D remains unclear. Germline loops: CDR1 SQVTM, CDR2 ANQGSEA. The CDR3 runs to 11 residues. V gave up 5 bases and J gave up 4 bases, with 8 bases separating them. This CDR3 reads CSVSEGYGYTF. CDR3 bases: TGCAGCGTTTCAGAGGGCTATGGCTACACCTTC.

The rearrangement links TRBV13 to TRBJ1-2, with 7 nucleotides matching TRBD1. The CDR3 contains 14 residues. From germline, CDR1 is PRHDT and CDR2 FYEKMQ (reference sequence). V was clipped by 3 bases and J by 0 bases; unmatched bases: 1. The CDR3 sequence is CASSLGQTNYGYTF. DNA of the CDR3: TGTGCCAGCAGCTTGGGACAGACTAACTATGGCTACACCTTC.

This clone was picked up one time. The CDR3 nucleotides read TGTGCCAGCAGTTACGACGGGTCCTCCCTCTACGAGCAGTACTTC. It specifies CASSYDGSSLYEQYF. The V and J genes are TRBV6-5 and TRBJ2-7, with D hard to call. In germline, CDR1 is MNHEY, CDR2 SVGAGI. Trimming removed 2 bases at V and 3 bases at J, with 14 bases between. CDR3 length: 15 amino acids.

This chain uses TRBV19 with TRBJ2-7, with D perhaps TRBD1 or TRBD2 (5 bases each). The CDR3 has 15 amino acids. V shed 4 bases and J shed 3 bases, with 16 bases lying between them. Germline V gene data show CDR1 as LNHDA and CDR2 as SQIVND (reference sequence). CDR3 sequence: CASSSGFSRGYEQYF. The CDR3 DNA reads TGTGCCAGTAGTAGCGGGTTCTCAAGGGGCTACGAGCAGTACTTC.

The chain has TRBV30 and TRBJ1-1, with D tentatively TRBD1 (6 bases). The CDR3 is made up of 16 amino acids. CDR1 and CDR2 (germline): GTSNPN, SVGIG (reference sequence). Trimming took off 7 bases at V and 1 base at J, with 22 bases between the two ends. The CDR3 DNA sequence: TGTGCCTCCGAAGGCGGGAGGGGGGGGCCGAACACTGAAGCTTTCTTT. It yields the protein CASEGGRGGPNTEAFF.

DNA for the CDR3: TGTGCCAGTAGTTTGAGACACTTCTATCAGCCCCAGCATTTT. Its protein product is CASSLRHFYQPQHF. The gene calls are TRBV19 and TRBJ1-5; D gene uncertain. The CDR3 has 14 residues. The V end lost 5 bases, the J end lost 5 bases, and 13 bases lay between the germline ends. Germline V gene lookup returns CDR1 LNHDA and CDR2 SQIVND (reference sequence).

In DNA, the CDR3 is TGCGCCAGCAGTGAGTCGATTCAAGGGGTTAGTAATTCACCCCTCCACTTT. This sequence encodes CASSESIQGVSNSPLHF. The genes are TRBV10-2 and TRBJ1-6, with D maybe TRBD1 (5 bases). In germline, CDR1 is WSHSY, CDR2 SAAADI. V was pared by 0 bases and J by 6 bases, with 15 bases between. The CDR3 extends over 17 amino acids.

This clone was detected only a few times. The chain has TRBV7-9 and TRBJ1-1; tentatively, D is TRBD1 (5 bases). The CDR3 has 13 amino acids. Germline V gene lookup returns CDR1 SEHNR and CDR2 FQNEAQ (reference sequence). V dropped 5 bases and J dropped 4 bases, with 11 bases sitting between them. The CDR3 spells CASSPRGGTEAFF. The DNA for the CDR3 is TGTGCCAGCAGCCCGAGGGGAGGCACTGAAGCTTTCTTT. Filled out from reference TRBV7-9 and TRBJ1-1, the complete variable domain reads DTGVSQNPRHKITKRGQNVTFRCDPISEHNRLYWYRQTLGQGPEFLTYFQNEAQLEKSRLLSDRFSAERPKGSFSTLEIQRTEQGDSAMYLCASSPRGGTEAFFGQGTRLTVV.

In this sample, this clone turned up a few times. V and J are TRBV4-1 and TRBJ2-3; no clear D gene. This CDR3 region has 17 residues. Germline CDR1 and CDR2: MGHRA and YSYEKL. Trimming stripped 0 bases from V and 0 bases from J, with 13 bases between. This CDR3 is CASSQDSVRSSTDTQYF. In nucleotides, the CDR3 is TGCGCCAGCAGCCAAGATTCAGTGAGGTCTAGCACAGATACGCAGTATTTT.

The chain combines TRBV4-2 with TRBJ2-3; no firm D call. In germline, CDR1 is LGHNA, CDR2 YNFKEQ. This CDR3 contains 12 residues. The V gene lost 0 bases and the J gene lost 5 bases, with 3 bases spanning the gap. The CDR3 DNA reads as TGTGCCAGCAGCCAAGACCAAGATACGCAGTATTTT. Its protein is CASSQDQDTQYF.

In the case of this clone: One junction end does not reproduce the germline sequence, and a read error may be involved. The gene calls are TRBV27 and TRBJ2-2; TRBD1 aligns across 9 bases. Germline V CDR1 and CDR2: MNHEY, SMNVEV (reference sequence). CDR3 length equals 16 residues. The CDR3 DNA follows: TGTGCCAGCAGATTGGGGACAGGGATAAACATCGGGGAGCTGTTTTTT. Amino acids: CASRLGTGINIGELFF.

The V gene is TRBV29-1, the J gene TRBJ2-5, with 8 bases fitting TRBD2. The V gene's germline CDR1 is SQVTM and CDR2 ANQGSEA. The CDR3 sequence is 14 residues long. Trimming took 7 bases from V and 2 from J; bases not matched to a gene: 9. The CDR3 sequence is CSGTKREHQETQYF. The CDR3 region has the DNA TGCAGCGGAACGAAGCGGGAGCATCAAGAGACCCAGTACTTC.

The chain couples TRBV28 to TRBJ1-2; D might be TRBD1 (6 bases). The CDR3 is made up of 17 amino acids. Trimming took 5 bases from V and 4 from J, leaving 23 bases between them. The germline gives CDR1 MDHEN, CDR2 SYDVKM. The CDR3 nucleotides are TGTGCCAGCAGTGCCACCTCCTCAGGGGTTGTTAGCTATGGCTACACCTTC. Its translation: CASSATSSGVVSYGYTF.

The chain combines TRBV10-2 with TRBJ2-7; no definite D call. Germline V gene sequence: CDR1 WSHSY, CDR2 SAAADI. This CDR3 spans 16 amino acids. V was pared by 3 bases and J by 4 bases, with 19 bases between. CDR3 DNA sequence: TGCGCCAGCAGTGACGGAGTGGCCTACGGAACATACGAGCAGTACGTC. Translating gives CASSDGVAYGTYEQYV.